The entry below gives a single T cell receptor (beta chain) sequence along with its context. This sample stems from a study of T cell changes during pregnancy in multiple sclerosis. The data were produced by immunoSEQ multiplex PCR, yet TCRdb's version contains in-frame clones alone and is incomplete. Among 30,000 to 35,000 clones, roughly 90% were seen once, and the ten largest hold around 4.4%. This CDR3 is 16 amino acids long. Looked up from germline, CDR1 is MNHNS and CDR2 is SASEGT. The V end lost 2 bases, the J end lost 3 bases, and 17 bases lay between the germline ends. Here the sequenced sample was CD8+ T cells from peripheral blood mononuclear cells, taken after pregnancy. The sequence came from a female donor with multiple sclerosis, enrolled in a pregnancy study. J is TRBJ2-7 and V is TRBV6-1; D is undetermined. CDR3: CASSERPGRVDYEQYF. CDR3 nucleotide sequence: TGTGCCAGCAGTGAAAGGCCAGGCCGAGTGGACTACGAGCAGTACTTC.